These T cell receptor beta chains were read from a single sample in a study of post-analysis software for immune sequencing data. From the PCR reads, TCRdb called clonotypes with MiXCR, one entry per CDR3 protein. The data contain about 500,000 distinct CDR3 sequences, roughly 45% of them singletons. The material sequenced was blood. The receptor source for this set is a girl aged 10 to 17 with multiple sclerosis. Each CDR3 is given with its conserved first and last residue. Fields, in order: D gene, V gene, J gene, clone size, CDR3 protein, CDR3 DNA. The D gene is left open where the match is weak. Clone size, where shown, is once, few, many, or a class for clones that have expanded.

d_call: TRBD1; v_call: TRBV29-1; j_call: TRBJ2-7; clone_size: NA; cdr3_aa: CSVTGTGGAEQYF; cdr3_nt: TGCAGCGTTACCGGGACAGGGGGCGCCGAGCAGTACTTC
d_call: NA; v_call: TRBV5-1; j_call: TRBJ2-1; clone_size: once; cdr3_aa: CASSLVESTEAFF; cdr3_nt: TGCGCCAGCAGCTTGGTGGAGAGCACTGAAGCTTTCTTC
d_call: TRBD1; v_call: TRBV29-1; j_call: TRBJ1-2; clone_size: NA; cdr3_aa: CSVDRNYGYTF; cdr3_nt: TGCAGCGTGGACAGGAACTATGGCTACACCTTC
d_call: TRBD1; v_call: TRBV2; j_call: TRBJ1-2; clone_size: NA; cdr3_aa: CASTTRDRGLYGYTF; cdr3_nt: TGTGCCAGCACCACTCGGGACAGGGGGCTCTATGGCTACACCTTC
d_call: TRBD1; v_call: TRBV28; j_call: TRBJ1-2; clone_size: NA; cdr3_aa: CASSAGTGSYGYTF; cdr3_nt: TGTGCCAGCAGTGCAGGGACAGGGAGCTATGGCTACACCTTC
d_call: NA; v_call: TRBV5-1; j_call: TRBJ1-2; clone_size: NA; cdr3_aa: CASSSPDYGYTF; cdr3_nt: TGCGCCAGCAGCTCCCCCGACTATGGCTACACCTTC
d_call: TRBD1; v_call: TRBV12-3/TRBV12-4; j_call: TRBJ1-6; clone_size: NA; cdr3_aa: CASSFAGGDSPLHF; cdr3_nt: TGTGCCAGCAGTTTTGCAGGGGGTGATTCACCCCTCCACTTT
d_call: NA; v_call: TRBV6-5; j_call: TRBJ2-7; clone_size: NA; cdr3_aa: CASSPTGNKVYEQYF; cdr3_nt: TGTGCCAGCAGCCCAACAGGGAATAAGGTCTACGAGCAGTACTTC
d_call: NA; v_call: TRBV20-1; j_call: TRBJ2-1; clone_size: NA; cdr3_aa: CSARAWEKGKNEQFF; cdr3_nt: TGCAGTGCTAGGGCGTGGGAGAAGGGAAAAAATGAGCAGTTCTTC
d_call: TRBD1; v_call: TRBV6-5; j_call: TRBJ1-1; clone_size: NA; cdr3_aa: CASSWGQGSPEAFF; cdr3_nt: TGTGCCAGCAGCTGGGGACAGGGATCCCCTGAAGCTTTCTTT
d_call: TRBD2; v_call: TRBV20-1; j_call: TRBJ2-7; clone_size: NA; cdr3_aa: CSARGLAGFYEQYF; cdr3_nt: TGCAGTGCTAGAGGACTAGCGGGATTTTACGAGCAGTACTTC
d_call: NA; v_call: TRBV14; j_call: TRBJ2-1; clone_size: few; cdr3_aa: CASSQESRTEQFF; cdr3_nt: TGTGCCAGCAGCCAGGAAAGTAGAACTGAGCAGTTCTTC
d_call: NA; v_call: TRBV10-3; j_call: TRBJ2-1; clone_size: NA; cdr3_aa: CAISEGFRYPSSYNEQFF; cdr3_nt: TGTGCCATCAGTGAGGGTTTTCGCTACCCGAGCTCCTACAATGAGCAGTTCTTC
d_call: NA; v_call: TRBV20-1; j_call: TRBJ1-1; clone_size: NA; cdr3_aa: CSVDRGTEAFF; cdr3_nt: TGCAGTGTTGACAGAGGCACTGAAGCTTTCTTT
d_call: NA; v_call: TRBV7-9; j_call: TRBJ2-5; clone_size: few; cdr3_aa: CASSFGAPAQYF; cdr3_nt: TGTGCCAGCAGCTTCGGGGCTCCGGCCCAGTACTTC
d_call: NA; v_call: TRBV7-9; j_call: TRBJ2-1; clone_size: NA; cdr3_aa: CASSPQGGNEQFF; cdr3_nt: TGTGCCAGCAGCCCCCAGGGAGGCAATGAGCAGTTCTTC
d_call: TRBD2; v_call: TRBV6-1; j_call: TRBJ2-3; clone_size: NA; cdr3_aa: CASSTPGTTLHTDTQYF; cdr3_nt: TGTGCCAGCAGTACCCCCGGGACTACCCTACACACAGATACGCAGTATTTT
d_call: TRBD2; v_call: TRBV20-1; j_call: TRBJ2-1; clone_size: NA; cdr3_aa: CSAKSGNSYNEQFF; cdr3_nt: TGCAGTGCTAAGAGCGGGAACTCCTACAATGAGCAGTTCTTC
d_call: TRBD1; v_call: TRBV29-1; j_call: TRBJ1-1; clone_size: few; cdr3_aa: CSVEGQGPTEAFF; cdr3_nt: TGCAGCGTTGAAGGACAGGGTCCCACTGAAGCTTTCTTT
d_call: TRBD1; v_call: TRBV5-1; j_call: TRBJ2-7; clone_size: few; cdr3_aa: CASSRDRGVYEQYF; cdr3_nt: TGCGCCAGCAGCAGGGACAGGGGAGTCTACGAGCAGTACTTC
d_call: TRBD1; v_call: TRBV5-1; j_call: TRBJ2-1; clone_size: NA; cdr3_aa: CASSDGTGGRNEQFF; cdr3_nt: TGCGCCAGCAGCGACGGGACAGGGGGTCGCAATGAGCAGTTCTTC
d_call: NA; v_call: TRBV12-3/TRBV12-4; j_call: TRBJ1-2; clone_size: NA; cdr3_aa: CASSLTGVQYGYTF; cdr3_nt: TGTGCCAGCAGTCTGACAGGCGTCCAGTATGGCTACACCTTC
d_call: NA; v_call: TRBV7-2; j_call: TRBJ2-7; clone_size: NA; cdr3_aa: CAGSLLASYEQYF; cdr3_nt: TGTGCCGGCAGCTTGCTAGCGTCCTACGAGCAGTACTTC
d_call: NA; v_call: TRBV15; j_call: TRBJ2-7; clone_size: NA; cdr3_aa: CATGNGGTYEQYF; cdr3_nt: TGTGCCACCGGGAATGGGGGAACCTACGAGCAGTACTTC
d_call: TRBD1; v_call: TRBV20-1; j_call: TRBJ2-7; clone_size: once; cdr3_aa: CSAGDRGHEQYF; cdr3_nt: TGCAGTGCTGGGGACAGGGGCCACGAGCAGTACTTC
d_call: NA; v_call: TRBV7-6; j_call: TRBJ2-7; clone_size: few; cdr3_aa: CASSLAGTEPFEQYF; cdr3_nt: TGTGCCAGCAGCTTAGCAGGGACCGAACCCTTCGAGCAGTACTTC